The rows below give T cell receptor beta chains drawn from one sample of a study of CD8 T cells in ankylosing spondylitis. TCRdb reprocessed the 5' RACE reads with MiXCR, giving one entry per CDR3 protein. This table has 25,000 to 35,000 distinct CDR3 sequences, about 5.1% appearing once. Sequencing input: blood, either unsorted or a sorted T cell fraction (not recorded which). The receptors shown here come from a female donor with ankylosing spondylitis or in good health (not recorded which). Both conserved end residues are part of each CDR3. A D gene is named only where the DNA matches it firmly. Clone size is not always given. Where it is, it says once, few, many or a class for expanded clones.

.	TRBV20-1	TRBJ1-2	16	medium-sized	CSARVELGEVRDGYTF	TGCAGTGCTAGAGTAGAATTGGGGGAGGTGAGGGATGGCTACACCTTC
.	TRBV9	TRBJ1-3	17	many	CASSVDPGGTRGNTIYF	TGTGCCAGCAGCGTGGACCCGGGGGGGACTCGTGGAAACACCATATATTTT
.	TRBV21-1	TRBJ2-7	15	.	CASTLRAGDVYEQYF	TGTGCCAGCACACTCCGGGCAGGGGACGTTTACGAGCAGTACTTC
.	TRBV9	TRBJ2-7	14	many	CASSVTPTTYEQYF	TGTGCCAGCAGCGTTACCCCGACTACCTACGAGCAGTACTTC
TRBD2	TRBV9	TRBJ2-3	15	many	CASSARTSVTDTQYF	TGTGCCAGCAGCGCCAGGACTAGCGTCACAGATACGCAGTATTTT
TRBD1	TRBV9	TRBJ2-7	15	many	CASSVSGQGYDEQYF	TGTGCCAGCAGCGTAAGTGGACAGGGTTATGACGAGCAGTACTTC
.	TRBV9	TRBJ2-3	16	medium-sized	CASSVSSALSTDTQYF	TGTGCCAGCAGCGTTAGTAGCGCCCTCAGCACAGATACGCAGTATTTT
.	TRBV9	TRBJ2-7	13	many	CASSVPGADEQYF	TGTGCCAGCAGCGTACCGGGAGCGGACGAGCAGTACTTC
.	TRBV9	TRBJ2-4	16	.	CASSATPQTTKNIQYF	TGTGCCAGCAGCGCTACTCCCCAGACAACCAAAAACATTCAGTACTTC
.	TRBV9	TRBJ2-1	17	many	CASSPPREGPSYNEQFF	TGTGCCAGCAGCCCTCCGCGAGAGGGGCCCTCCTACAATGAGCAGTTCTTC
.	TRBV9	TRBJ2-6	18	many	CASSGKDALHTGANVLTF	TGTGCCAGCAGCGGGAAGGATGCGCTACACACCGGGGCCAACGTCCTGACTTTC
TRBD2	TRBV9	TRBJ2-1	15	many	CASSVFVAGGAEQFF	TGTGCCAGCAGCGTATTCGTAGCGGGAGGGGCTGAGCAGTTCTTC
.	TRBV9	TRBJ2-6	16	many	CASSVQTGSGANVLTF	TGTGCCAGCAGCGTACAAACAGGGTCTGGGGCCAACGTCCTGACTTTC
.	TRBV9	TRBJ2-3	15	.	CASSSIGGSGDTQYF	TGTGCCAGCAGCTCCATTGGGGGCTCTGGAGATACGCAGTATTTT
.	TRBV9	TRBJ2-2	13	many	CASSPPGLGELFF	TGTGCCAGCAGCCCCCCGGGTCTAGGGGAGCTGTTTTTT
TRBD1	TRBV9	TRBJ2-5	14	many	CASSAGQAGETQYF	TGTGCCAGCAGCGCGGGACAGGCAGGGGAGACCCAGTACTTC
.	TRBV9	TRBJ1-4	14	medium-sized	CASSPSGTPSEVFF	TGTGCCAGCAGCCCCTCCGGGACCCCATCCGAGGTGTTTTTT
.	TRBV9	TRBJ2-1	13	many	CASSRGVYNEQFF	TGTGCCAGCAGCCGAGGGGTCTACAATGAGCAGTTCTTC
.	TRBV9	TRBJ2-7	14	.	CASSVRGSGYEQYF	TGTGCCAGCAGCGTGAGGGGCAGCGGCTACGAGCAGTACTTC
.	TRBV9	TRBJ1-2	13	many	CASSPGQSGGYTF	TGTGCCAGCAGCCCTGGACAGTCGGGGGGCTACACCTTC
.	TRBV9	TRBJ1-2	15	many	CASSVEGGKSYGYTF	TGTGCCAGCAGCGTAGAAGGGGGGAAGTCCTATGGCTACACCTTC
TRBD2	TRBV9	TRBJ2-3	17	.	CASSWTSGGRKEGEQYF	TGTGCCAGCAGTTGGACTAGCGGGGGCCGGAAGGAGGGGGAGCAGTATTTT
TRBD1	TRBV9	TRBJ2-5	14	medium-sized	CASSIQGVEETQYF	TGTGCCAGCAGCATACAGGGGGTTGAAGAGACCCAGTACTTC
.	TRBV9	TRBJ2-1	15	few	CASSTPRGPYNEQFF	TGTGCCAGCAGCACCCCCAGGGGCCCCTACAATGAGCAGTTCTTC
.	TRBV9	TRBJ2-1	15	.	CASSAPAGADHEQFF	TGTGCCAGCAGCGCCCCGGCTGGGGCGGATCATGAGCAGTTCTTC
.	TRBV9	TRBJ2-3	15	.	CASSTPGGGTDTQYF	TGTGCCAGCAGCACCCCCGGGGGCGGCACAGATACGCAGTATTTT
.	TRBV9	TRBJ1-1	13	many	CASSPNMNTEAFF	TGTGCCAGCAGCCCGAATATGAACACTGAAGCTTTCTTT
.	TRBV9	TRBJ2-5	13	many	CASSGGPQETQYF	TGTGCCAGCAGCGGCGGACCCCAAGAGACCCAGTACTTC
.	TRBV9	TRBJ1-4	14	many	CASARGPPGEKLFF	TGTGCCAGCGCCCGAGGTCCACCGGGCGAAAAACTGTTTTTT
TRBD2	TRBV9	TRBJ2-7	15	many	CASSVEGTSGSEQYF	TGTGCCAGCAGCGTAGAGGGGACTAGCGGGAGCGAGCAGTACTTC
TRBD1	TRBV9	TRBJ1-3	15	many	CASSGGTASGNTIYF	TGTGCCAGCAGCGGAGGGACAGCTTCTGGAAACACCATATATTTT
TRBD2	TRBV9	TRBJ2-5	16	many	CASSVGSGGYQETQYF	TGTGCCAGCAGCGTAGGGAGCGGGGGGTACCAAGAGACCCAGTACTTC
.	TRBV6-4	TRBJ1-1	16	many	CATPPGRMTPNTEAFF	TGTGCCACCCCCCCAGGACGGATGACACCGAACACTGAAGCTTTCTTT
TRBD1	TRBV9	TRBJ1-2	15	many	CASSANPTGAGGYTF	TGTGCCAGCAGCGCGAACCCGACAGGGGCAGGGGGCTACACCTTC
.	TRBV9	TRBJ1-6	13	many	CASSQTGNSPLHF	TGTGCCAGCAGCCAGACGGGGAATTCACCCCTCCACTTT
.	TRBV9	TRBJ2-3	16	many	CASRKPGSEGADTQYF	TGTGCCAGCAGGAAACCGGGGTCCGAAGGGGCAGATACGCAGTATTTT
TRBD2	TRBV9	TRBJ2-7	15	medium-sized	CASSAGLAGSYEQYF	TGTGCCAGCAGCGCGGGACTAGCGGGCTCCTACGAGCAGTACTTC
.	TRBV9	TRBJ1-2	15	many	CASSVGAGALYGYTF	TGTGCCAGCAGCGTAGGAGCAGGGGCCTTATATGGCTACACCTTC
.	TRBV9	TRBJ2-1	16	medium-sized	CASSAGLLSSYNEQFF	TGTGCCAGCAGCGCAGGACTCCTGAGCTCCTACAATGAGCAGTTCTTC
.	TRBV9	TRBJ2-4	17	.	CASSKDSVFEAKNIQYF	TGTGCCAGCAGCAAAGACTCCGTCTTTGAAGCCAAAAACATTCAGTACTTC
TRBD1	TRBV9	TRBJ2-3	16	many	CASSVTGEVGADTQYF	TGTGCCAGCAGCGTAACAGGGGAAGTCGGAGCAGATACGCAGTATTTT
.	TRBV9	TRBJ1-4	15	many	CASSVGSQGSEKLFF	TGTGCCAGCAGCGTAGGATCGCAGGGAAGTGAAAAACTGTTTTTT
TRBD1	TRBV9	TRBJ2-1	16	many	CASSATGASKVYEQFF	TGTGCCAGCAGCGCGACAGGGGCCTCGAAAGTCTATGAGCAGTTCTTC
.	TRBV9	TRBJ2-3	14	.	CASSVSGYTDTQYF	TGTGCCAGCAGCGTAAGTGGATACACAGATACGCAGTATTTT
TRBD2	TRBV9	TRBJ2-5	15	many	CASSARGEGGETQYF	TGTGCCAGCAGCGCGAGAGGGGAGGGTGGGGAGACCCAGTACTTC
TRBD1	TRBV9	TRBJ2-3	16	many	CASSPQGDTGTDTQYF	TGTGCCAGCAGCCCCCAGGGGGATACCGGCACAGATACGCAGTATTTT
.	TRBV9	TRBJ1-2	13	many	CASSEQGRYGYTF	TGTGCCAGCAGCGAACAGGGTCGCTATGGCTACACCTTC
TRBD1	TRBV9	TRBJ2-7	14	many	CASSGQGVLGEQYF	TGTGCCAGCAGCGGACAGGGTGTCCTGGGTGAGCAGTACTTC
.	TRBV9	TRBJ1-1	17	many	CASSTQPREQGNTEAFF	TGTGCCAGCAGCACTCAACCACGTGAGCAGGGGAACACTGAAGCTTTCTTT
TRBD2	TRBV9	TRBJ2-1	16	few	CASSDRLAGSNNEQFF	TGTGCCAGCAGCGACCGACTAGCGGGATCGAACAATGAGCAGTTCTTC
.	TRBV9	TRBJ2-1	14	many	CASSVDAGVSEQFF	TGTGCCAGCAGCGTAGACGCGGGCGTCAGTGAGCAGTTCTTC
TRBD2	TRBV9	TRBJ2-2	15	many	CASSKSGGNTGELFF	TGTGCCAGCAGCAAAAGCGGGGGGAACACCGGGGAGCTGTTTTTT
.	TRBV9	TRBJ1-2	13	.	CASSVSGNYGYTF	TGTGCCAGCAGCGTATCAGGGAACTATGGCTACACCTTC
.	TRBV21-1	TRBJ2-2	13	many	CASTPLPGGELFF	TGTGCCAGCACTCCACTCCCAGGCGGGGAGCTGTTTTTT
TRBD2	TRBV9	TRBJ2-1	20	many	CASSAGPPGLAGYSYNEQFF	TGTGCCAGCAGCGCCGGCCCCCCGGGACTAGCGGGTTATTCCTACAATGAGCAGTTCTTC
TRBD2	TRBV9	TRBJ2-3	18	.	CASSVGIRGGGVSDTQYF	TGTGCCAGCAGCGTGGGGATTCGTGGTGGGGGGGTTTCAGATACGCAGTATTTT
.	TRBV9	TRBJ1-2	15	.	CASSGGGRVNYGYTF	TGTGCCAGCAGCGGGGGGGGCAGGGTGAACTATGGCTACACCTTC
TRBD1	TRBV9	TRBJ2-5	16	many	CASSVSGQGYQETQYF	TGTGCCAGCAGCGTATCGGGACAGGGTTACCAAGAGACCCAGTACTTC
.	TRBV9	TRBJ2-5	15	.	CASSPARRDQETQYF	TGTGCCAGCAGCCCAGCCCGTCGGGACCAAGAGACCCAGTACTTC